This T cell receptor beta chain was found in a study of blood T cell repertoires in COVID-19. This clone came up a few times. How the authors handled the data: By means of reference gene primer amplification, nucleated cell counts were estimated. The table came from immunoSEQ multiplex PCR; TCRdb's copy has only in-frame clones and leaves some out. The D gene and trimming were derived from the DNA, and the V and J assignments and clone size from that table. The sample carries fewer than 200,000 clones, about nine tenths recorded once. The CDR3 is 11 amino acids. Trimming left V 7 bases short and J 7 bases short, with 10 bases between.

The chain recombines TRBV12-3 or TRBV12-4 with TRBJ2-5; D might be TRBD1 (6 bases). The sequencing input was peripheral blood. The clonotype was recovered from a man aged 30 to 39 with COVID-19, enrolled during active disease. The CDR3 reads CASTQGRTQYF. DNA for the CDR3: TGTGCCAGCACTCAGGGGAGGACCCAGTACTTC.